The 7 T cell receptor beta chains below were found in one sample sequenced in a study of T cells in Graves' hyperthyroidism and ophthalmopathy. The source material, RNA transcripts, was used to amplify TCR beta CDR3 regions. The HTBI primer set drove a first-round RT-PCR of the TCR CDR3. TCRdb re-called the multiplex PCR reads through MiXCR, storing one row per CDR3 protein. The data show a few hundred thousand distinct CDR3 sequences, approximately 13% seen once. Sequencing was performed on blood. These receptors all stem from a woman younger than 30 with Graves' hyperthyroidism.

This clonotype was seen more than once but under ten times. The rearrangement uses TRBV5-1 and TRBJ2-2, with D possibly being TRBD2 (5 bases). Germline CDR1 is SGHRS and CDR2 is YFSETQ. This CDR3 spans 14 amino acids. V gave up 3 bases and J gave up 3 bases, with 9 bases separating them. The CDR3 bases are TGCGCCAGCAGCTCGGACTCTTACACCGGGGAGCTGTTTTTT. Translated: CASSSDSYTGELFF.

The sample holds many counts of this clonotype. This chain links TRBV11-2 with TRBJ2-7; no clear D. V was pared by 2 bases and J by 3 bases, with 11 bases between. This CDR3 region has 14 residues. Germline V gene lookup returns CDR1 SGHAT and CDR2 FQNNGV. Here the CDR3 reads CASSLSGPDYEQYF. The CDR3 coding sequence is TGTGCCAGCAGCTTATCGGGCCCCGACTACGAGCAGTACTTC.

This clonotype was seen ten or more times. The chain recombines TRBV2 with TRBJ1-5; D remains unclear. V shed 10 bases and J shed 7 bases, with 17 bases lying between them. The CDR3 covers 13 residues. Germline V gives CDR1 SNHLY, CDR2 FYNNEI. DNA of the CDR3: TGTGCCATAACGGGAGGAGTGGGACAGCCCCAGCATTTT. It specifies CAITGGVGQPQHF. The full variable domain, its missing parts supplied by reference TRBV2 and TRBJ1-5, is EPEVTQTPSHQVTQMGQEVILRCVPISNHLYFYWYRQILGQKVEFLVSFYNNEISEKSEIFDDQFSVERPDGSNFTLKIRSTKLEDSAMYFCAITGGVGQPQHFGDGTRLSIL.

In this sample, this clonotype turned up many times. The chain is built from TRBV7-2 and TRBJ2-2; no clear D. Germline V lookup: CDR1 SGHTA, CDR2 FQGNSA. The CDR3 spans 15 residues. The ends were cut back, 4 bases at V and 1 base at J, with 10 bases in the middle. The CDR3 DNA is TGTGCCAGCAGCTCGATGGGGAAGAACACCGGGGAGCTGTTTTTT. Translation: CASSSMGKNTGELFF.

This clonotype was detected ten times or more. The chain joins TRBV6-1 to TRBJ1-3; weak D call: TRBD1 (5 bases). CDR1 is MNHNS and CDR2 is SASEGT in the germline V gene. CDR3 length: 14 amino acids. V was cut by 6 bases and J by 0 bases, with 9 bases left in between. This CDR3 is CASRMGDSGNTIYF. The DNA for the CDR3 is TGTGCCAGCAGAATGGGGGACTCTGGAAACACCATATATTTT.

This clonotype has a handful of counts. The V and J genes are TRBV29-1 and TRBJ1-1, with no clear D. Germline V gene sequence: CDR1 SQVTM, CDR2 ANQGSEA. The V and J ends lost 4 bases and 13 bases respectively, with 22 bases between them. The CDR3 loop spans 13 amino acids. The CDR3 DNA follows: TGCAGCGTTGTCCGGCGAATGGCCCCGGAGGTTTTCTTT. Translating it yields CSVVRRMAPEVFF. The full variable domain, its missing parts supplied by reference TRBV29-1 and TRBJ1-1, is SAVISQKPSRDICQRGTSLTIQCQVDSQVTMMFWYRQQPGQSLTLIATANQGSEATYESGFVIDKFPISRPNLTFSTLTVSNMSPEDSSIYLCSVVRRMAPEVFFGQGTRLTVV.

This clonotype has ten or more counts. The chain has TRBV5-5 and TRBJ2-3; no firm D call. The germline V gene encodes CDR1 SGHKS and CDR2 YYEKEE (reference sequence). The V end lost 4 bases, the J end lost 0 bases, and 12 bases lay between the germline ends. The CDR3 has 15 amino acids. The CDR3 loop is CASSPIPLSTDTQYF. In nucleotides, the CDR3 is TGTGCCAGCAGCCCAATCCCACTAAGCACAGATACGCAGTATTTT.